This TCR beta chain was documented in a study of CD8 T cell repertoires and HIV-1 epitope variants. Findings and limits, study-wide: Of about 10 antigen-specific beta clonotypes, more than 5 appeared to cross-react with escape variants.

The CDR3 has 14 amino acids. V was trimmed by 5 bases and J by 2 bases, leaving 12 bases between them. Germline V gene lookup returns CDR1 SGHVS and CDR2 FNYEAQ. Sequencing of TCR beta CDR3 used immunoSEQ survey depth. TCRdb keeps only in-frame clones here, not all; method: immunoSEQ multiplex PCR. Of 6,000 or so clones in the sample, around two thirds were seen once. This clone was found once. Its antigen remains unknown. Sequenced input: cultured CD8+ T cells derived from PBMCs. This clonotype was obtained from a male donor with HIV. The chain recombines TRBV7-6 with TRBJ1-1; D is perhaps TRBD1 (5 bases). The CDR3 sequence: CASSLGVLNTEAFF. The CDR3 DNA reads TGTGCCAGCAGCCTAGGGGTTCTTAACACTGAAGCTTTCTTT.